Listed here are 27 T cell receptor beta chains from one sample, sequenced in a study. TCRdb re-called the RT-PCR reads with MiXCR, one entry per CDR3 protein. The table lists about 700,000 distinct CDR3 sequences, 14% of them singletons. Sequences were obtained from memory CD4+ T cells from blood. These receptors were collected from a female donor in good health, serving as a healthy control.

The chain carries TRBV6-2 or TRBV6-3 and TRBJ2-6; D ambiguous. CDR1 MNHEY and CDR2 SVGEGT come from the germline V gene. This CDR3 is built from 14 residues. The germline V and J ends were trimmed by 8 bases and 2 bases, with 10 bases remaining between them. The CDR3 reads CASGWGTGANVLTF. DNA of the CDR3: TGTGCCAGCGGGTGGGGAACTGGGGCCAACGTCCTGACTTTC.

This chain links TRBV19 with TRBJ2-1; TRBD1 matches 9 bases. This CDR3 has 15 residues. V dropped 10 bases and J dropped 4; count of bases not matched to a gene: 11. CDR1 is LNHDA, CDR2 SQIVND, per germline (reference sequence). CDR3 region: CAISTQGAGYNEQFF. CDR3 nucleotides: TGTGCCATTTCGACACAGGGGGCCGGGTACAATGAGCAGTTCTTC.

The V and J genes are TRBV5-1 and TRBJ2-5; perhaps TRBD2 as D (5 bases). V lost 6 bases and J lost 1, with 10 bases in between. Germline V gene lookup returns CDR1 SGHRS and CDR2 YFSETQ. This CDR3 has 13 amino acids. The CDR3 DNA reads TGCGCCAGCATGAGCGGAAGCCAAGAGACCCAGTACTTC. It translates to CASMSGSQETQYF.

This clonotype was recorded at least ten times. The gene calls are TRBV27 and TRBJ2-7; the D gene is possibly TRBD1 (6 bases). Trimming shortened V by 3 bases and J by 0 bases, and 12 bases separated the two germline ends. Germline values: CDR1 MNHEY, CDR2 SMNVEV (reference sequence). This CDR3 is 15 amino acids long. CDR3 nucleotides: TGTGCCAGCAGTTTCTCGGACAGAGTCTCCTACGAGCAGTACTTC. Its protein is CASSFSDRVSYEQYF.

CDR3 nucleotide sequence: TGCAGTGCTAGAGATGTGCTAACTAGCGGGGGATACAATGAGCAGTTCTTC. Translation gives CSARDVLTSGGYNEQFF. The rearrangement joins TRBV20-1 to TRBJ2-1, with 11 nucleotides matching TRBD2. The CDR3 extends over 17 amino acids. Germline CDR1 is DFQATT and CDR2 is SNEGSKA (reference sequence). Germline trimming cut 0 bases from V and 4 bases from J; bases unmatched to any gene: 8.

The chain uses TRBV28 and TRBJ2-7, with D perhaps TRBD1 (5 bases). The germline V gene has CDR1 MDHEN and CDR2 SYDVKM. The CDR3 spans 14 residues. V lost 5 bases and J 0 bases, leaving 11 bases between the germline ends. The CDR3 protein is CASSGPDSSYEQYF. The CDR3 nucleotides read TGTGCCAGCAGTGGGCCTGACAGCTCCTACGAGCAGTACTTC.

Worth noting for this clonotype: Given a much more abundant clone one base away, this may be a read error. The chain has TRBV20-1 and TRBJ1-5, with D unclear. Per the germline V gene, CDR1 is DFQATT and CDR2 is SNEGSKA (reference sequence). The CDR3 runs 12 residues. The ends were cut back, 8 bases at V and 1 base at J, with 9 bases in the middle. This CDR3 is CSTLGSNQPQHF. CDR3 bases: TGCAGTACCCTGGGAAGCAATCAGCCCCAGCATTTT.

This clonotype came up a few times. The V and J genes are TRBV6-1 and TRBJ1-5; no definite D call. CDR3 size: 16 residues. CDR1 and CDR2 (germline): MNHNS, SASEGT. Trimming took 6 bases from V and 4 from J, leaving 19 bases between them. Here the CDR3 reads CASRDPRGQWNQPQHF. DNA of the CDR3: TGTGCCAGCAGGGATCCGCGTGGGCAGTGGAATCAGCCCCAGCATTTT.

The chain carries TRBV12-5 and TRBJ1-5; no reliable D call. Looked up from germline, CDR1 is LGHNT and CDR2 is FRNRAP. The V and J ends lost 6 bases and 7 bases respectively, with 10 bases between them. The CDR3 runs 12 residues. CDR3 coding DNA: TGTGCTAGTGGCCTTCTTCGACAGCCCCAGCATTTT. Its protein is CASGLLRQPQHF.

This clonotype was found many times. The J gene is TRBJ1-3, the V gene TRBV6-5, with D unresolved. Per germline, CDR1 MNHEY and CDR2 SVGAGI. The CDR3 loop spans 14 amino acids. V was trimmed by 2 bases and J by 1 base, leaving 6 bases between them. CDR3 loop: CASSYGESGNTIYF. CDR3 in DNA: TGTGCCAGCAGTTACGGGGAATCTGGAAACACCATATATTTT.

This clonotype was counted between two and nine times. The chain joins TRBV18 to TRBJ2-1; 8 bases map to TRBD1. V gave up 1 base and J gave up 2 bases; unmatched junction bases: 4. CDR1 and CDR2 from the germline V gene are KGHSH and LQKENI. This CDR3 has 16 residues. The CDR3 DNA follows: TGTGCCAGCTCACCACGACAGGGGAGGACCTACAATGAGCAGTTCTTC. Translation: CASSPRQGRTYNEQFF.

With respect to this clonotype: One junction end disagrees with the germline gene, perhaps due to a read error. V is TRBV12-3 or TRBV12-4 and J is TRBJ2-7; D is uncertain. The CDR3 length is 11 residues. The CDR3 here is CASSFSMEHYF. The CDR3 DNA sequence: TGTGCCAGCAGTTTCAGTATGGAGCATTACTTC.

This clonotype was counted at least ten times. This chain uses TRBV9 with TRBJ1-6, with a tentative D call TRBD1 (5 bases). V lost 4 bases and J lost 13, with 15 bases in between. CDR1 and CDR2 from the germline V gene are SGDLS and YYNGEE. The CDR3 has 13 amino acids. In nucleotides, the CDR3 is TGTGCCAGCAGCTACCGGGCAGGGTCGCCCCTCCACTTT. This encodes CASSYRAGSPLHF.

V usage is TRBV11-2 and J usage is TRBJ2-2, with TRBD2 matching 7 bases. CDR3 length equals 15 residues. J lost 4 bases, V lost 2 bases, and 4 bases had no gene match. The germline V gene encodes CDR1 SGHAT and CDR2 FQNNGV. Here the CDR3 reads CASSLTASGTGELFF. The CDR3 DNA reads TGTGCCAGCAGCTTAACGGCTAGCGGCACCGGGGAGCTGTTTTTT.

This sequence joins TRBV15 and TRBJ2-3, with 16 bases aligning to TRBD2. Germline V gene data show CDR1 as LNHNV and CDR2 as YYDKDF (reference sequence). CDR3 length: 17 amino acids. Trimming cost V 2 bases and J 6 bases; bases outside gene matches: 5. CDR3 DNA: TGTGCCACCAGCAGATCCCGGGGACTAGCGGGAGGGGATACGCAGTATTTT. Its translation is CATSRSRGLAGGDTQYF.

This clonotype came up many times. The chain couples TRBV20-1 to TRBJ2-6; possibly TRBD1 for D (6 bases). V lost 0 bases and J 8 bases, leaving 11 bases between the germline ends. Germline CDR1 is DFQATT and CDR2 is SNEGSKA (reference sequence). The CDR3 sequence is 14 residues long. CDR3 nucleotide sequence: TGCAGTGCTAGAGAATCCAGGGGTACCAACGTCCTGACTTTC. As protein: CSARESRGTNVLTF.

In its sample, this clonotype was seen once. CDR3 nucleotides: TGTGCCAGCAGCCTGACTAGCGGAGGCGATCTTCAGTATTTT. Translating gives CASSLTSGGDLQYF. The gene calls are TRBV3-1 and TRBJ2-3; 9 nucleotides agree with TRBD2. The V gene's germline CDR1 is LGHDT and CDR2 YNNKEL (reference sequence). The CDR3 is 14 residues long. The V and J ends lost 4 bases and 12 bases, in that order; junction bases with no gene match: 11.

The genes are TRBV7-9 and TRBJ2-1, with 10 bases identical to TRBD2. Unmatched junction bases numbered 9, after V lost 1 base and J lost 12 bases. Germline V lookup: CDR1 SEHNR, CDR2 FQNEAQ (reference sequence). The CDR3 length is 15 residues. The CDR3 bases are TGTGCCAGCAGCTTAGGGGCTAGCGGGGGATTTGGGCAGTTCTTC. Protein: CASSLGASGGFGQFF.

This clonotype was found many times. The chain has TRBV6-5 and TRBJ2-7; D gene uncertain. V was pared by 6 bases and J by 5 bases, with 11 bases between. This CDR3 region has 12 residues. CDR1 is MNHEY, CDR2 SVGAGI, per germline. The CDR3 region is CASSPGGDEQYF. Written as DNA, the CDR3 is TGTGCCAGCAGCCCAGGTGGCGACGAGCAGTACTTC.

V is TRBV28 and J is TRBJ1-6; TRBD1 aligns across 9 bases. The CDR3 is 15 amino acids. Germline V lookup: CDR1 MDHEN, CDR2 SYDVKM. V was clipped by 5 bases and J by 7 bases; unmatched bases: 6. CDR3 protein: CASSGSGTGNSPLHF. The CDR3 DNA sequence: TGTGCCAGCAGTGGCTCCGGGACAGGGAATTCACCCCTCCACTTT.

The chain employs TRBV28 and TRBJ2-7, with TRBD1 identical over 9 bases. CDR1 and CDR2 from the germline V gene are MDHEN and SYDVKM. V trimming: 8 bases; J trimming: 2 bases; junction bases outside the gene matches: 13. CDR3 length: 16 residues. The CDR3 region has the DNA TGTGCCAGCCGACGGCGGATGAGACAGGGGGCCTACGAGCAGTACTTC. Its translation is CASRRRMRQGAYEQYF.

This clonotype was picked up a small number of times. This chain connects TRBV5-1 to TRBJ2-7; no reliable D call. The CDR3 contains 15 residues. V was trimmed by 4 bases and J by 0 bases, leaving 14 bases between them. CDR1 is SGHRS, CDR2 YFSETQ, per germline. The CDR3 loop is CASSAEPGSSYEQYF. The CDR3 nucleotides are TGCGCCAGCAGCGCAGAACCTGGGTCCTCCTACGAGCAGTACTTC.

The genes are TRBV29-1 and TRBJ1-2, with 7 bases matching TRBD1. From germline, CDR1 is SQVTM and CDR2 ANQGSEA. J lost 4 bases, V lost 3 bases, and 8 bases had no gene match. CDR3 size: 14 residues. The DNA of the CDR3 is TGCAGCGTTGAGAGACAGGGAATCCTCTATGGCTACACCTTC. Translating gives CSVERQGILYGYTF. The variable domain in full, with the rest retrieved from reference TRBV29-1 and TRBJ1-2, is SAVISQKPSRDICQRGTSLTIQCQVDSQVTMMFWYRQQPGQSLTLIATANQGSEATYESGFVIDKFPISRPNLTFSTLTVSNMSPEDSSIYLCSVERQGILYGYTFGSGTRLTVV.

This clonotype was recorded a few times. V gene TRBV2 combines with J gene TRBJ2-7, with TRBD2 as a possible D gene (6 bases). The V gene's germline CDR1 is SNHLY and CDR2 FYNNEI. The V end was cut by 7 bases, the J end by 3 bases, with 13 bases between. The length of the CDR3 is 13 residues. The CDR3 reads CASNGDLNYEQYF. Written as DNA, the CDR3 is TGTGCCAGCAATGGGGACTTAAACTACGAGCAGTACTTC. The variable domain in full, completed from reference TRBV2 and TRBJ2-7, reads EPEVTQTPSHQVTQMGQEVILRCVPISNHLYFYWYRQILGQKVEFLVSFYNNEISEKSEIFDDQFSVERPDGSNFTLKIRSTKLEDSAMYFCASNGDLNYEQYFGPGTRLTVT.

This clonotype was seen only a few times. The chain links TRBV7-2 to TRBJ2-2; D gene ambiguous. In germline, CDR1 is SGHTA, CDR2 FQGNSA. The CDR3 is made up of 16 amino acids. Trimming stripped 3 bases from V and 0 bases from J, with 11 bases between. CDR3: CASSFLVPPNTGELFF. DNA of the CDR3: TGTGCCAGCAGCTTCCTAGTCCCCCCGAACACCGGGGAGCTGTTTTTT.

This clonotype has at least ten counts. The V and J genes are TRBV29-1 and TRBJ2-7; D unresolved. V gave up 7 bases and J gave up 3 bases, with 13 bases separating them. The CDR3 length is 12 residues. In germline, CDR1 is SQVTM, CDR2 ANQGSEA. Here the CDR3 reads CSAGYVGYEQYF. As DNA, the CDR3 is TGCAGCGCTGGGTATGTTGGCTACGAGCAGTACTTC.

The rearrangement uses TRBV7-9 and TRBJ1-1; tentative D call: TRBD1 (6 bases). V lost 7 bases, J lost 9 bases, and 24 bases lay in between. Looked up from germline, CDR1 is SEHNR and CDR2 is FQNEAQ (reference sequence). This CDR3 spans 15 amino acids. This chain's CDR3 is CASTPGAGGASKAFF. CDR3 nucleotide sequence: TGTGCCAGCACCCCAGGGGCAGGCGGCGCCTCAAAAGCTTTCTTT.